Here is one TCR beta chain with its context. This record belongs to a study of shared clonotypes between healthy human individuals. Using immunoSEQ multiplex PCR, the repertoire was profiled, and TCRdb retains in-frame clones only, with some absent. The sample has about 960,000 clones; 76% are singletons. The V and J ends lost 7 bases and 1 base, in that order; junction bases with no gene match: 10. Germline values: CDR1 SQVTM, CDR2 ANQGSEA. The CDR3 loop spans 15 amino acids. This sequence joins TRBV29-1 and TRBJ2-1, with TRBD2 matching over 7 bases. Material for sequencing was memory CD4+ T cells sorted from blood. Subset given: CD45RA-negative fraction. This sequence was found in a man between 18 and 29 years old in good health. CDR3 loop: CSAKTSRSSYNEQFF. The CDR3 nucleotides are TGCAGCGCTAAGACTAGCAGAAGTTCCTACAATGAGCAGTTCTTC.